The 26 T cell receptor beta chains below were found in one sample sequenced in a study of cytomegalovirus exposure and HLA in healthy donors. PCR involved 60 Vbeta and 13 Jbeta primers. Here immunoSEQ multiplex PCR was the method, and the copy in TCRdb shows in-frame clones only, minus some. The sample has about 110,000 clones, about three quarters seen once. Sequenced: PBMCs. Source of these receptors: a man under 40 in good health and CMV-seronegative.

V is TRBV9 and J is TRBJ2-5; a weak D match, TRBD1 (5 bases). The germline gives CDR1 SGDLS, CDR2 YYNGEE. There are 14 residues in the CDR3. Trimming left V 0 bases short and J 5 bases short, with 11 bases between. This CDR3 is CASSVDRSWETQYF. The CDR3, as DNA: TGTGCCAGCAGCGTAGACAGGTCCTGGGAGACCCAGTACTTC. Combining the CDR3 with reference TRBV9 and TRBJ2-5 gives the whole variable domain DSGVTQTPKHLITATGQRVTLRCSPRSGDLSVYWYQQSLDQGLQFLIQYYNGEERAKGNILERFSAQQFPDLHSELNLSSLELGDSALYFCASSVDRSWETQYFGPGTRLLVL.

The chain recombines TRBV15 with TRBJ2-2; D perhaps matches TRBD2 (7 bases). Germline assignment: CDR1 LNHNV and CDR2 YYDKDF (reference sequence). V lost 5 bases and J lost 6, with 19 bases in between. The CDR3 length is 16 residues. CDR3 DNA sequence: TGTGCCACCAGCCGTTCGGGGAGGGGGGGAGCCGGGGAGCTGTTTTTT. Its translation is CATSRSGRGGAGELFF.

This sequence joins TRBV14 and TRBJ1-1; 10 bases fit TRBD1. V lost 5 bases to trimming and J lost 4 bases; unmatched junction nucleotides: 7. In germline, CDR1 is SGHDN, CDR2 FVKESK. This CDR3 contains 15 residues. The CDR3 spells CASSKRTGGITEAFF. As DNA, the CDR3 is TGTGCCAGCAGCAAAAGGACAGGGGGAATCACTGAAGCTTTCTTT.

Ten or more counts support this clone. The chain joins TRBV10-1 to TRBJ1-4, with D uncertain. In germline, CDR1 is WNHNN, CDR2 SYGVQD (reference sequence). V was shortened by 3 bases and J by 5 bases, with 13 bases between the two germline ends. This CDR3 has 15 amino acids. DNA for the CDR3: TGCGCCAGCAGTGAAGGAATTTGGGCCAATGAAAAACTGTTTTTT. Translated: CASSEGIWANEKLFF.

This clone has just a few counts. The rearrangement links TRBV5-1 to TRBJ2-7; 8 nucleotides match TRBD2. The CDR3 loop spans 14 amino acids. Trimming took 4 bases from V and 5 from J; bases not matched to a gene: 8. Germline loops: CDR1 SGHRS, CDR2 YFSETQ. The CDR3 loop reads CASSPSGPGDEQYF. For the CDR3, the DNA is TGCGCCAGCAGCCCTAGCGGGCCAGGGGACGAGCAGTACTTC.

This sequence joins TRBV5-4 and TRBJ2-4; weak D call: TRBD1 (6 bases). CDR1 and CDR2 from the germline V gene are SGHNT and YYREEE (reference sequence). Trimming took 1 base from V and 10 from J, leaving 12 bases between them. This CDR3 contains 13 residues. CDR3 nucleotide sequence: TGTGCCAGCAGCTTGTTCCAGGGACAAATTCAGTACTTC. This sequence encodes CASSLFQGQIQYF. Supplemented by reference TRBV5-4 and TRBJ2-4, the full variable domain reads ETGVTQSPTHLIKTRGQQVTLRCSSQSGHNTVSWYQQALGQGPQFIFQYYREEENGRGNFPPRFSGLQFPNYSSELNVNALELDDSALYLCASSLFQGQIQYFGAGTRLSVL.

V is TRBV2 and J is TRBJ2-3, with 7 bases identical to TRBD2. After removal of 7 bases from V and 6 bases from J, the junction contained 10 bases not matched to a gene. Germline CDR1 SNHLY, CDR2 FYNNEI. The CDR3 runs to 14 residues. The CDR3, as DNA: TGTGCCAGCAACCAAGGACTAGATTTGGATACGCAGTATTTT. Encoded protein: CASNQGLDLDTQYF.

In its sample, this clone was seen once. V gene TRBV30 combines with J gene TRBJ2-7, with a possible D match to TRBD1 (6 bases). Germline V gene lookup returns CDR1 GTSNPN and CDR2 SVGIG (reference sequence). The V gene lost 1 base and the J gene lost 7 bases, with 14 bases spanning the gap. The CDR3 runs 13 residues. CDR3 sequence reads: CAWSGRQVREQYF. Here the CDR3 DNA reads TGTGCCTGGAGTGGCCGACAGGTGCGGGAGCAGTACTTC.

This clone appeared once. The chain is built from TRBV28 and TRBJ2-1; D is perhaps TRBD2 (6 bases). CDR1 and CDR2 from the germline V gene are MDHEN and SYDVKM. The CDR3 contains 16 residues. Trimming took off 2 bases at V and 2 bases at J, with 13 bases between the two ends. The CDR3 sequence: CASSLLRGTAYNEQFF. As DNA, the CDR3 is TGTGCCAGCAGTTTACTTCGGGGGACCGCCTACAATGAGCAGTTCTTC.

V is TRBV4-1 and J is TRBJ2-7; 8 bases match TRBD2. Germline V gene sequence: CDR1 MGHRA, CDR2 YSYEKL. V shed 3 bases, J shed 3 bases, and the junction held 1 base outside the gene matches. The CDR3 extends over 13 amino acids. The CDR3 loop is CASSQGLDYEQYF. CDR3 coding DNA: TGCGCCAGCAGCCAGGGACTAGACTACGAGCAGTACTTC.

The chain employs TRBV28 and TRBJ2-7; 10 positions match TRBD2. The CDR3 extends over 15 amino acids. CDR1 MDHEN and CDR2 SYDVKM come from the germline V gene. After removal of 2 bases from V and 2 bases from J, the junction contained 3 bases not matched to a gene. In DNA, the CDR3 is TGTGCCAGCAGTTTAACTAGCGGGGAGACCTACGAGCAGTACTTC. Protein: CASSLTSGETYEQYF.

The J gene is TRBJ2-1, the V gene TRBV5-1, with D perhaps matching TRBD1 (5 bases). CDR3 size: 14 residues. The V gene lost 0 bases and the J gene lost 7 bases, with 11 bases spanning the gap. Germline CDR1 and CDR2: SGHRS and YFSETQ. DNA for the CDR3: TGCGCCAGCAGCTTGGGACAGTCCGCGAATGAGCAGTTCTTC. Amino acid sequence: CASSLGQSANEQFF.

This clone has only a few counts. The V call is TRBV6-5, the J call TRBJ1-3; D gene unclear. This CDR3 contains 13 residues. The V end was cut by 6 bases, the J end by 0 bases, with 6 bases between. Germline CDR1 reads MNHEY; CDR2 reads SVGAGI. The CDR3 nucleotides are TGTGCCAGCAGCCCTAACTCTGGAAACACCATATATTTT. Amino acids: CASSPNSGNTIYF.

The CDR3 DNA follows: TGCGCCAGCAGAACGGGGAACACTGAAGCTTTCTTT. Amino acids: CASRTGNTEAFF. The V and J genes are TRBV5-1 and TRBJ1-1; no clear D. Germline V gene sequence: CDR1 SGHRS, CDR2 YFSETQ. The CDR3 contains 12 residues. Trimming removed 5 bases at V and 1 base at J, with 6 bases between.

The V call is TRBV27, the J call TRBJ2-7, with 7 bases lining up with TRBD1. The CDR3 is made up of 13 amino acids. CDR1 is MNHEY and CDR2 is SMNVEV in the germline V gene (reference sequence). J was trimmed by 0 bases and V by 5 bases; bases with no gene match: 1. The CDR3: CASSRQGSYEQYF. In nucleotides, the CDR3 is TGTGCCAGCAGTCGACAGGGCTCCTACGAGCAGTACTTC.

The V call is TRBV5-4, the J call TRBJ2-1, with 10 bases that match TRBD2. CDR1 is SGHNT, CDR2 YYREEE, per germline (reference sequence). V was pared by 0 bases and J by 8 bases, with 8 bases of the junction left unmatched. The CDR3 loop spans 16 amino acids. The CDR3 protein is CASSLAKRGGGDEQFF. The CDR3 DNA sequence: TGTGCCAGCAGCTTGGCTAAGCGGGGGGGCGGGGATGAGCAGTTCTTC.

This clone showed up just a few times. The V and J genes are TRBV29-1 and TRBJ2-2; no clear D. Trimming stripped 6 bases from V and 1 base from J, with 3 bases between. The CDR3 contains 11 residues. Germline V gives CDR1 SQVTM, CDR2 ANQGSEA. This chain's CDR3 is CSVVNTGELFF. In DNA, the CDR3 is TGCAGCGTCGTGAACACCGGGGAGCTGTTTTTT.

The table lists this clone with a few counts. J is TRBJ2-3 and V is TRBV7-3; D is unclear. Looked up from germline, CDR1 is SGHTA and CDR2 is FQGTGA. The germline V and J ends were trimmed by 0 bases and 2 bases, with 9 bases remaining between them. CDR3 length: 15 residues. The CDR3 DNA reads as TGTGCCAGCAGCTTAACGGCACAGTTCACAGATACGCAGTATTTT. Amino acid sequence: CASSLTAQFTDTQYF.

J is TRBJ2-7 and V is TRBV7-8; 7 nucleotides align to TRBD1. CDR3 length equals 15 residues. Trimming took 2 bases from V and 3 from J; bases not matched to a gene: 7. The germline V gene encodes CDR1 SGHVS and CDR2 FQNEAQ. Here the CDR3 DNA reads TGTGCCAGCAGCTTAAGTTTCTCAGGGGGCTACGAGCAGTACTTC. This sequence encodes CASSLSFSGGYEQYF.

This chain links TRBV7-9 with TRBJ2-7, with D possibly TRBD2 on 5 matching bases. This CDR3 has 17 residues. Trimming pared 5 bases from V and 1 base from J, leaving 21 bases between. The germline V gene has CDR1 SEHNR and CDR2 FQNEAQ (reference sequence). In DNA, the CDR3 is TGTGCCAGCAGCCCCCCGCCGAGGGTGGTATGGTCCTACGAGCAGTACTTC. Residues: CASSPPPRVVWSYEQYF. Full variable domain (outside the CDR3, taken from reference TRBV7-9 and TRBJ2-7): DTGVSQNPRHKITKRGQNVTFRCDPISEHNRLYWYRQTLGQGPEFLTYFQNEAQLEKSRLLSDRFSAERPKGSFSTLEIQRTEQGDSAMYLCASSPPPRVVWSYEQYFGPGTRLTVT.

The chain links TRBV5-6 to TRBJ1-2; 7 nucleotides agree with TRBD1. There are 14 residues in the CDR3. Trimming at V came to 4 bases and at J to 6 bases, leaving 9 bases not matched to a gene. Germline V gene lookup returns CDR1 SGHDT and CDR2 YYEEEE. The CDR3 DNA reads TGTGCCAGCAGCGGAGACAGGGCACGTGATGGCTACACCTTC. It is translated as CASSGDRARDGYTF.

V and J are TRBV6-1 and TRBJ2-5; 11 positions match TRBD1. Germline loops: CDR1 MNHNS, CDR2 SASEGT. J was trimmed by 2 bases and V by 4 bases; bases with no gene match: 6. The CDR3 totals 16 residues. In nucleotides, the CDR3 is TGTGCCAGCAGTGTGACGGGACAGGGGGGACAAGAGACCCAGTACTTC. As protein: CASSVTGQGGQETQYF.

CDR3 sequence reads: CASSWGESNYGYTF. In nucleotides, the CDR3 is TGTGCCAGCAGTTGGGGGGAGAGTAACTATGGCTACACCTTC. The rearrangement uses TRBV6-1 and TRBJ1-2; maybe TRBD1 (5 bases). The CDR3 is 14 residues long. The germline V gene encodes CDR1 MNHNS and CDR2 SASEGT. V lost 5 bases and J 1 base, leaving 11 bases between the germline ends.

This clone has more than one count but fewer than ten. The rearrangement joins TRBV6-6 to TRBJ1-2; 12 bases fit TRBD1. The germline V gene has CDR1 MNHNY and CDR2 SVGAGI (reference sequence). This CDR3 comprises 15 residues. V lost 6 bases, J lost 8 bases, and 10 bases stayed unmatched. CDR3 sequence reads: CASSYRGDRGHGYTF. The CDR3 DNA reads as TGTGCCAGCAGCTACCGAGGGGACAGGGGGCACGGCTACACCTTC.

The chain uses TRBV18 and TRBJ2-5; no clear D gene. CDR1 is KGHSH and CDR2 is LQKENI in the germline V gene. V shed 6 bases and J shed 0 bases, with 5 bases lying between them. This CDR3 contains 12 residues. CDR3 bases: TGTGCCAGCTCGGCTTACCAAGAGACCCAGTACTTC. This encodes CASSAYQETQYF.

The V gene is TRBV5-1, the J gene TRBJ1-4, with TRBD1 matching over 7 bases. CDR3 length: 13 amino acids. The germline V gene encodes CDR1 SGHRS and CDR2 YFSETQ. The V gene end was trimmed by 5 bases and the J gene end by 6 bases; junction bases not matched to a gene: 4. In DNA form, the CDR3 reads TGCGCCAGCAGAAACAGGGGAGATGAAAAACTGTTTTTT. It encodes CASRNRGDEKLFF.